Sequencing of this T cell receptor beta chain was carried out in a study of T cell repertoires in cytomegalovirus infection. TCRdb processed the reads anew with MiXCR; each CDR3 protein has one entry. The sample yields roughly 280,000 distinct CDR3 sequences, around 20% seen once. This clonotype was observed a few times. Antigen specificity is unknown. Notes on the study in general: Clonotypes of TCR beta that were HLA-C-restricted and CMV-specific dominated the ex vivo response. Cumulative frequency of public TCR beta families picked out carriers of CMV plus the relevant HLA.

This CDR3 spans 16 amino acids. The germline V gene encodes CDR1 MNHNS and CDR2 SASEGT. The ends were cut back, 4 bases at V and 8 bases at J, with 21 bases in the middle. This clonotype originated in a human donor in good health (CMV status not recorded). Some clones in this sample may be carry-over from other donors' samples. This sequence joins TRBV6-1 and TRBJ2-1, with D uncertain. The sample here was cultured PBMCs, taken from culture after CMV antigen stimulation. CDR3 sequence (DNA): TGTGCCAGCAGTGCCGATCGTAGCTCTGGGTGCGATGAGCAGTTCTTC. This sequence encodes CASSADRSSGCDEQFF.